This T cell receptor (beta chain) is drawn from a study of blood T cell repertoires in COVID-19. Study background: COVID-19 samples, acute and convalescent, were from the United States, Italy and Spain. T cells, B-cell-depleted T cells, or PBMCs provided the cDNA or gDNA that served as material.

Enrolled during active infection, Seattle patients were then followed longitudinally. Between the trimmed V and J ends, which lost 2 bases and 4 bases, there was a span of 9 bases. This CDR3 region has 13 residues. Germline V gives CDR1 GTSNPN, CDR2 SVGIG (reference sequence). Source study methods: Counts of nucleated cells, estimated from reference gene primer amplification, were obtained. Here immunoSEQ multiplex PCR was the method, and the copy in TCRdb shows in-frame clones only, minus some. The V and J calls and clone size come from that table; D and trimming were worked out from the DNA. The table records roughly 60,000 clones, over 80% of them present only once.

The chain carries TRBV30 and TRBJ1-5, with a weak D call TRBD1 (6 bases). The source material was peripheral blood. The TCR was taken from a man aged 40-50 years with COVID-19, enrolled during active disease. The CDR3 DNA reads as TGTGCCTGGAGTACCGGGACAAATCAGCCCCAGCATTTT. Its protein is CAWSTGTNQPQHF.